One and the same sample provided the 9 T cell receptor beta chains below, sequenced in a study of cytomegalovirus exposure and HLA in healthy donors. PCR amplification relied on 60 Vbeta primers (plus 13 Jbeta primers). TCRdb keeps only in-frame clones here, not all; method: immunoSEQ multiplex PCR. This sample has about 95,000 clones, with about four fifths found just once. Sequencing input: PBMCs. The receptors here all came from a woman aged 40 to 50 in good health and CMV-seropositive.

The chain is built from TRBV30 and TRBJ2-3, with D tentatively TRBD2 (6 bases). This CDR3 region has 16 residues. Trimming removed 7 bases at V and 3 bases at J, with 23 bases between. Per the germline V gene, CDR1 is GTSNPN and CDR2 is SVGIG (reference sequence). CDR3 in amino acids: CAFSTSATSYTDTQYF. The CDR3 region has the DNA TGTGCCTTTAGCACCTCCGCGACTAGTTATACAGATACGCAGTATTTT.

The chain employs TRBV7-8 and TRBJ2-6; TRBD1 might be the D (5 bases). Germline V lookup: CDR1 SGHVS, CDR2 FQNEAQ. The CDR3 contains 16 residues. Trimming removed 5 bases from V and 0 bases from J, with 11 bases in between. DNA for the CDR3: TGTGCCAGCAGCGCGCGAGACAGCTCTGGGGCCAACGTCCTGACTTTC. This encodes CASSARDSSGANVLTF.

The chain is built from TRBV10-2 and TRBJ2-1, with 8 nucleotides matching TRBD2. Germline CDR1 and CDR2: WSHSY and SAAADI. The ends lost 1 base at V and 0 bases at J; junction bases unmatched: 8. There are 18 residues in the CDR3. This CDR3 is CASSEFSGTLSSYNEQFF. Written as DNA, the CDR3 is TGCGCCAGCAGTGAGTTTAGCGGGACCCTAAGCTCCTACAATGAGCAGTTCTTC.

CDR3 in amino acids: CASSPGRDYGYTF. The CDR3, as DNA: TGTGCCAGCAGCCCTGGCAGGGACTATGGCTACACCTTC. This sequence joins TRBV5-6 and TRBJ1-2, with D perhaps matching TRBD1 (5 bases). This CDR3 region has 13 residues. Per germline, CDR1 SGHDT and CDR2 YYEEEE. V was shortened by 4 bases and J by 3 bases, with 10 bases between the two germline ends.

With regard to this clone: An end of the junction differs from the germline gene, which may be a read error. The sample carries other DNA sequences with the same CDR3. The chain recombines TRBV10-3 with TRBJ2-7; no definite D call. This CDR3 contains 13 residues. In germline, CDR1 is ENHRY, CDR2 SYGVKD. CDR3 amino acids: CAISDLSSYEQYF. CDR3 coding DNA: TGTGCCATCAGTGATCTTAGCTCCTACGAGCAGTACTTT.

The V call is TRBV18, the J call TRBJ2-6; D is possibly TRBD2 (5 bases). Germline CDR1 KGHSH, CDR2 LQKENI. V was trimmed by 3 bases and J by 2 bases, leaving 8 bases between them. CDR3 length equals 15 residues. The CDR3 DNA sequence: TGTGCCAGCTCACCGTACGGGACTGGGGCCAACGTCCTGACTTTC. Translation gives CASSPYGTGANVLTF.

The chain has TRBV4-2 and TRBJ2-1; D is possibly TRBD2 (7 bases). The CDR3 consists of 14 residues. V lost 5 bases to trimming and J lost 7 bases, with 15 bases between them. Germline V gene sequence: CDR1 LGHNA, CDR2 YNFKEQ. The chain's CDR3 is CASSSRGAGNEQFF. The CDR3 DNA reads as TGTGCCAGCAGCAGTCGGGGGGCAGGTAATGAGCAGTTCTTC.

Only one count was recorded for this clone. The CDR3 does not close with the conserved phenylalanine or tryptophan, likely indicating a read error. The DNA is left out, because the CDR3 cannot be placed on it with certainty; the CDR3 is given as TCRdb lists it. The chain is built from TRBV7-2 and TRBJ2-7; the D segment call TRBD2 is taken from the table without a DNA check. The CDR3 length is 14 residues, termini included. Germline assignment: CDR1 SGHTA and CDR2 FQGNSA. CDR3 protein: CASSTNSGSGLTYL.

This chain uses TRBV5-5 with TRBJ1-1, with D hard to call. Trimming pared 0 bases from V and 0 bases from J, leaving 12 bases between. The CDR3 runs to 16 residues. Germline V gives CDR1 SGHKS, CDR2 YYEKEE (reference sequence). In nucleotides, the CDR3 is TGTGCCAGCAGCTTGGCCTTTGGGCAGGTGAACACTGAAGCTTTCTTT. It translates to CASSLAFGQVNTEAFF.